These 8 T cell receptor beta chains were sequenced from one sample in a study of blood T cell repertoires in COVID-19. The table came from immunoSEQ multiplex PCR; TCRdb's copy has only in-frame clones and leaves some out. Here the sample spans about 100,000 clones, about 80% being singletons. Source material: peripheral blood. These receptors originate from a woman in her seventies with acute or convalescent COVID-19.

The genes are TRBV6-2 or TRBV6-3 and TRBJ2-3, with TRBD2 matching 7 bases. CDR1 MNHEY and CDR2 SVGEGT come from the germline V gene. The V and J ends lost 3 bases and 4 bases, in that order; junction bases with no gene match: 10. The CDR3 is made up of 16 amino acids. CDR3 amino acids: CASSYGLAAGADTQYF. In DNA form, the CDR3 reads TGTGCCAGCAGTTATGGGCTAGCGGCGGGTGCAGATACGCAGTATTTT.

The V and J genes are TRBV7-2 and TRBJ2-3, with D maybe TRBD1 (6 bases). The V end lost 6 bases, the J end lost 3 bases, and 10 bases lay between the germline ends. This CDR3 comprises 13 residues. In germline, CDR1 is SGHTA, CDR2 FQGNSA. The CDR3 region has the DNA TGTGCCAGCAGGCTTGACAGGACAGATACGCAGTATTTT. It yields the protein CASRLDRTDTQYF. Looking up the rest from reference TRBV7-2 and TRBJ2-3 gives the full variable domain: GAGVSQSPSNKVTEKGKDVELRCDPISGHTALYWYRQSLGQGLEFLIYFQGNSAPDKSGLPSDRFSAERTGGSVSTLTIQRTQQEDSAVYLCASRLDRTDTQYFGPGTRLTVL.

This clone was recorded a few times. This rearrangement joins TRBV15 to TRBJ2-7, with 7 bases identical to TRBD2. This CDR3 spans 17 amino acids. The germline V gene has CDR1 LNHNV and CDR2 YYDKDF (reference sequence). The V segment lost 1 base and the J segment 3 bases; nucleotides outside the gene matches: 12. The CDR3: CATSRGPPSGQIYEQYF. Written as DNA, the CDR3 is TGTGCCACCAGCAGAGGCCCCCCTAGCGGACAAATCTACGAGCAGTACTTC.

This clone was seen just once. V and J are TRBV10-1 and TRBJ1-1; TRBD1 agrees at 7 bases. Looked up from germline, CDR1 is WNHNN and CDR2 is SYGVQD (reference sequence). Unmatched junction bases numbered 4, after V lost 4 bases and J lost 5 bases. The CDR3 has 13 residues. As DNA, the CDR3 is TGCGCCAGCAGTGGACAGGGCGAGACTGAAGCTTTCTTT. Protein sequence: CASSGQGETEAFF.

This rearrangement joins TRBV5-1 to TRBJ1-6, with a tentative D call TRBD1 (6 bases). This CDR3 region has 14 residues. V was clipped by 0 bases and J by 9 bases, with 10 bases between them. Germline CDR1 and CDR2: SGHRS and YFSETQ. The CDR3 protein is CASSLGQDPSPLHF. For the CDR3, the DNA is TGCGCCAGCAGCTTGGGACAGGACCCTTCACCCCTCCACTTT.

The V gene is TRBV23-1, the J gene TRBJ1-5; TRBD1 aligns across 10 bases. TRBV23-1 is assigned to the ORF class and has an uncertain function. Germline trimming cut 2 bases from V and 3 bases from J; bases unmatched to any gene: 10. This CDR3 has 18 residues. CDR3 loop: CASSQREGQGHVNQPQHF. DNA for the CDR3: TGCGCCAGCAGTCAACGCGAGGGACAGGGGCATGTCAATCAGCCCCAGCATTTT.

The V and J genes are TRBV3-1 (or the pseudogene TRBV3-2) and TRBJ1-1, with a tentative D call TRBD1 (6 bases). Germline V gene data show CDR1 as LGHDT and CDR2 as YNNKEL (reference sequence). This CDR3 region has 16 residues. The ends were cut back, 1 base at V and 1 base at J, with 13 bases in the middle. The CDR3 DNA is TGTGCCAGCAGCCAAGCTGACCGGGGGGCGAACACTGAAGCTTTCTTT. Encoded protein: CASSQADRGANTEAFF.

The rearrangement joins TRBV3-1 (or the pseudogene TRBV3-2) to TRBJ1-1; TRBD1 aligns across 7 bases. CDR1 is LGHDT and CDR2 is YNNKEL in the germline V gene (reference sequence). The CDR3 length is 13 residues. The V and J ends lost 0 bases and 6 bases, in that order; junction bases with no gene match: 1. CDR3 residues: CASSQDGQAEAFF. The DNA for the CDR3 is TGTGCCAGCAGCCAAGACGGACAGGCTGAAGCTTTCTTT.